This is a list of T cell receptor beta chains from one sample in a study of graft-versus-host responses after intestinal transplantation. Data came from immunoSEQ multiplex PCR; TCRdb stores just in-frame clones and leaves some out. This sample has almost 15,000 clones; 67% occur once, and the top ten carry 9%. This material consisted of ileum tissue, taken just over 650 days after intestinal transplantation. The receptors derive from a human patient who received an intestinal transplant, so some T cells may come from the graft donor. Both conserved end residues are part of each CDR3. The D gene is left open where the match is weak. Size values are once, few and many counts, or a class for expanded clones, and some rows have none.

d_call j_call v_call clone_size cdr3_nt cdr3_aa
TRBD2 TRBJ2-3 TRBV7-8 . TGTGCCAGCAGCCCCCGGAGTGGGCGGGGGGTCCGGAGCACAGATACGCAGTATTTT CASSPRSGRGVRSTDTQYF
TRBD1 TRBJ2-7 TRBV7-9 . TGTGCCAGCAGCCCGCACGGGACAGCCTACGAGCAGTACTTC CASSPHGTAYEQYF
. TRBJ1-1 TRBV18 . TGTGCCAGCTCGACGAACAGGGACGGGTTTCTTATGAACACTGAAGCTTTCTTT CASSTNRDGFLMNTEAFF
TRBD1 TRBJ2-7 TRBV30 . TGTGCCTGGAGCGAAACAGGGGCTTTCTACGAGCAGTACTTC CAWSETGAFYEQYF
. TRBJ1-5 TRBV19 . TGTGCCAGTAGTATAGAGTTCCGGGGGGCTCAGCCCCAGCATTTT CASSIEFRGAQPQHF
. TRBJ1-6 TRBV7-9 few TGTGCCAGCAGCTTAGAAGCAGGGTCTTCACCCCTCCACTTT CASSLEAGSSPLHF
. TRBJ2-1 TRBV2 . TGTGCCAGCAGTGAGGTGCTACTAATCACTAGACTTCTCTACAATGAGCAGTTCTTC CASSEVLLITRLLYNEQFF
TRBD2 TRBJ2-7 TRBV7-2 medium-sized TGTGCCAGCAGCTTAGACGCGGGAGGGATGCAGTACTTC CASSLDAGGMQYF
TRBD2 TRBJ2-2 TRBV4-1 . TGCGCCAGCAGCCAGACTAGCGGGGGGACCGGGGAGCTGTTTTTT CASSQTSGGTGELFF
. TRBJ2-7 TRBV5-1 . TGCGCCAGCAGCGACCGACCGACCGGGGTTAACGAGCAGTACTTC CASSDRPTGVNEQYF
TRBD1 TRBJ2-7 TRBV5-4 . TGTGCCAGCAGCTCCAAAAAGACAGGGGGCTACGAGCAGTACTTC CASSSKKTGGYEQYF
. TRBJ2-7 TRBV6-5 . TGTGCCAGCAGTACTACTGTTGCCTACGAGCAGTACTTC CASSTTVAYEQYF
. TRBJ1-3 TRBV30 . TGTGCCTGGAGAGTCCCGCACCTGAGCTCTGGAAACACCATATATTTT CAWRVPHLSSGNTIYF
TRBD1 TRBJ2-1 TRBV29-1 . TGCAGCGTAGAGATCTCGGGACAGGGATACAATGAGCAGTTCTTC CSVEISGQGYNEQFF
TRBD1 TRBJ1-1 TRBV5-6 . TGTGCCAGCAGCTTGGGTCTCAGGACAGGGGGCACTGAAGCTTTCTTT CASSLGLRTGGTEAFF
TRBD2 TRBJ2-7 TRBV11-2 . TGTGCCAGCAGCTCGAACCCCTGGACTAGCGGGGCCTACGAGCAGTACTTC CASSSNPWTSGAYEQYF
. TRBJ2-5 TRBV11-2 . TGTGCCAGCAGCTTTTCGGAGGGAGAGACCCAGTACTTC CASSFSEGETQYF
. TRBJ2-7 TRBV21-1 . TGTGCCAGCACCCCTTCATACGAGCAGTACTTC CASTPSYEQYF
TRBD1 TRBJ2-4 TRBV6-1 . TGTGCCAGCCTGGACAGGGGTTTGGAAAACATTCAGTACTTC CASLDRGLENIQYF
TRBD1 TRBJ2-3 TRBV7-2 few TGTGCCAGCAGCTTAGGGGCGAGACAGGGGGGTACGCAGTATTTT CASSLGARQGGTQYF
TRBD2 TRBJ2-1 TRBV5-6 once TGTGCCAGCAGCGCTCTAGCGGGGGGCCACAATGAGCAGTTCTTC CASSALAGGHNEQFF
. TRBJ2-1 TRBV7-2 . TGTGCCAGCAGCTTAGCTAGCCAGAGCTCCTACAATGAGCAGTTCTTC CASSLASQSSYNEQFF
. TRBJ1-4 TRBV27 . TGTGCCAGCAGTTTATCGTGGCAGGAAGAAAAACTGTTTTTT CASSLSWQEEKLFF
TRBD2 TRBJ2-7 TRBV5-1 . TGCGCCAGCAGACTAGCGGGGGGTACCTCCTACGAGCAGTACTTC CASRLAGGTSYEQYF
TRBD1 TRBJ1-1 TRBV4-3 . TGCGCCAGCAGCCATCCCGGGACAGCGAACACTGAAGCTTTCTTT CASSHPGTANTEAFF
TRBD2 TRBJ2-1 TRBV6-4 . TGTGCCAGCAGTGCCGGACTAGCGGGCAATGAGCAGTTCTTC CASSAGLAGNEQFF
TRBD1 TRBJ2-1 TRBV10-3 few TGTGCCATCAGTGAGTCTGGGACAGGGACCTACAATGAGCAGTTCTTC CAISESGTGTYNEQFF
. TRBJ2-3 TRBV2 . TGTGCCAGCAGTGAAGCCAGGGGAGCAAATACGCAGTATTTT CASSEARGANTQYF
. TRBJ1-2 TRBV7-9 . TGTGCCAGCAGCCCCGGGGGATACGGCTACACCTTC CASSPGGYGYTF
TRBD2 TRBJ2-1 TRBV6-1 . TGTGCCAGCAGTGGGCTAGGGACTAGCGGGGGCCGGTACAATGAGCAGTTCTTC CASSGLGTSGGRYNEQFF
TRBD1 TRBJ1-2 TRBV19 . TGTGCCAGTAGCAGAAACACAGGGGGCGGCTATGGCTACACCTTC CASSRNTGGGYGYTF
TRBD1 TRBJ2-2 TRBV6-5 . TGTGCCAGCAGCTACGACAGGGGGCGCACCGGGGAGCTGTTTTTT CASSYDRGRTGELFF
TRBD2 TRBJ2-1 TRBV2 few TGTGCCAGCAGTGAAATGACTAGCGGCAATGAGCAGTTCTTC CASSEMTSGNEQFF
. TRBJ1-5 TRBV6-6 few TGTGCCAGCAGGGGAGATAGCAATCAGCCCCAGCATTTT CASRGDSNQPQHF
. TRBJ1-5 TRBV7-2 . TGTGCCAGCAGCTTACAGGGCAATCAGCCCCAGCATTTT CASSLQGNQPQHF
. TRBJ2-7 TRBV9 . TGTGCCAGCAGCGAAGGATTGGGGGGTGCATACGAGCAGTACTTC CASSEGLGGAYEQYF
TRBD1 TRBJ2-7 TRBV4-3 . TGCGCCAGCAGCCAAGCCGCGGCAGGGGGCTACGAGCAGTACTTC CASSQAAAGGYEQYF
TRBD2 TRBJ2-1 TRBV14 . TGTGCCAGCAGCCAAGAAGCGGGGGGCTACAATGAGCAGTTCTTC CASSQEAGGYNEQFF
. TRBJ1-1 TRBV11-3 . TGTGCCAGCAGCTTTCCCTCGGCGGGGATAAGGAACACTGAAGCTTTCTTT CASSFPSAGIRNTEAFF
TRBD1 TRBJ1-3 TRBV7-2 few TGTGCCAGCAGCGACAGGGCCGGAAACACCATATATTTT CASSDRAGNTIYF
. TRBJ2-2 TRBV7-8 few TGTGCCAGCAGCTTAGGCTGGAGGAGCACCGGGGAGCTGTTTTTT CASSLGWRSTGELFF
. TRBJ2-7 TRBV7-8 . TGTGCCAGCAGTTGGACAAGCCCCGAGCAGTACTTC CASSWTSPEQYF
. TRBJ1-6 TRBV7-2 . TGTGCCAGCAGCTTAGACGGTCGCAATGATTCACCCCTCCACTTT CASSLDGRNDSPLHF
. TRBJ2-3 TRBV2 few TGTGCCAGCAGTGCGGGGGAGGCGCAGTATTTT CASSAGEAQYF
TRBD1 TRBJ1-6 TRBV30 . TGTGCCTGGAGTCCCTGGACAGGGAGCTCCTATAATTCACCCCTCCACTTT CAWSPWTGSSYNSPLHF
TRBD2 TRBJ2-3 TRBV7-9 . TGTGCCAGCAGCTTACCGACTAGCGGGGTGGATACGCAGTATTTT CASSLPTSGVDTQYF
. TRBJ1-3 TRBV19 large TGTGCCAGTAGTATACGACTGGAAGTTGGAAACACCATATATTTT CASSIRLEVGNTIYF
TRBD2 TRBJ2-3 TRBV6-4 . TGTGCCAGCAGCCTAGCGGGGGGCGGCACAGATACGCAGTATTTT CASSLAGGGTDTQYF
TRBD1 TRBJ1-2 TRBV11-2 . TGTGCCAGCAGCCTAGAGGACAGGGGCTATGGCTACACCTTC CASSLEDRGYGYTF
. TRBJ2-4 TRBV6-5 once TGTGCCAGCAGTTATAAGGGGCTAGCGTTAAACATTCAGTACTTC CASSYKGLALNIQYF
. TRBJ1-2 TRBV6-5 . TGTGCCAGCAGTCAGCTAAGACAGGCGAACTATGGCTACACCTTC CASSQLRQANYGYTF
TRBD2 TRBJ2-7 TRBV11-2 . TGTGCCAGCAGCTTAGGGATACTAGCGGGATCCTACGAGCAGTACTTC CASSLGILAGSYEQYF
. TRBJ1-4 TRBV11-2 . TGTGCCAGCACTATCTATAATGAAAAACTGTTTTTT CASTIYNEKLFF
TRBD1 TRBJ1-6 TRBV5-5 . TGTGCCAGCAGCCGGGCGACAGGGGTTGGTTCACCCCTCCACTTT CASSRATGVGSPLHF
TRBD2 TRBJ2-1 TRBV4-3 . TGCGCCAGCAGCCAAGAAGACGGGGGGGCCAATGAGCAGTTCTTC CASSQEDGGANEQFF
. TRBJ2-5 TRBV9 . TGTGCCAGCAGCCCAGGACAGATTAATATCCCCGACCAAGAGACCCAGTACTTC CASSPGQINIPDQETQYF
TRBD1 TRBJ2-7 TRBV7-2 few TGTGCCAGCAGCTTCGGGACAGGGGGCGACGAGCAGTACTTC CASSFGTGGDEQYF
. TRBJ1-6 TRBV27 once TGTGCCAGCAGTCCCCCAAATTCACCCCTCCACTTT CASSPPNSPLHF
TRBD1 TRBJ1-1 TRBV11-2 . TGTGCCAGCAGCGTAACAGGGGTCTCCGGTACTGAAGCTTTCTTT CASSVTGVSGTEAFF
. TRBJ2-7 TRBV11-3 . TGTGCCAGCAGCTTACTAGTCGAGCAGTACTTC CASSLLVEQYF